Listed here are 11 T cell receptor beta chains from one sample, sequenced in a study of T cells after yellow fever vaccination. TCRdb reanalysed the 5' RACE reads using MiXCR and keeps one entry per CDR3 protein. The sample lists 200,000 to 250,000 distinct CDR3 sequences, about 3% seen once, with 3.2% in the top ten. The sample in question was CD4+ T cells sorted from PBMCs, obtained 10 days after the yellow fever booster vaccination. Source of these receptors: a man aged 18 to 30 who received the YFV17D yellow fever vaccine.

This chain links TRBV20-1 with TRBJ2-7, with D tentatively TRBD1 (6 bases). The CDR3 is 13 amino acids. Germline CDR1 DFQATT, CDR2 SNEGSKA (reference sequence). Trimming removed 2 bases at V and 0 bases at J, with 8 bases between. CDR3 in DNA: TGCAGTGCTAGATTGGACAGCTCCTACGAGCAGTACTTC. Translation gives CSARLDSSYEQYF.

This clonotype was detected only a few times. This chain links TRBV12-3 or TRBV12-4 with TRBJ2-5; 8 bases line up with TRBD1. After removal of 6 bases from V and 5 bases from J, the junction contained 14 bases not matched to a gene. This CDR3 spans 16 amino acids. CDR3 nucleotide sequence: TGTGCCAGCAGACCCGGGACAGGCCGAGGGCCGGAGACCCAGTACTTC. This encodes CASRPGTGRGPETQYF.

This clonotype was observed at least ten times. This chain uses TRBV12-3 or TRBV12-4 with TRBJ1-5; TRBD1 matches 8 bases. The CDR3 is 15 amino acids. V shed 7 bases and J 4 bases; nucleotides not matched to a gene: 9. The CDR3 DNA reads TGTGCCAGCACCCCGGGCACAGGGGGTAATCAGCCCCAGCATTTT. Its protein is CASTPGTGGNQPQHF.

This clonotype was recorded at least ten times. The CDR3 coding sequence is TGTGCCAGCTCACCAGCGATGGACTACGAGCAGTACGTC. Protein sequence: CASSPAMDYEQYV. V usage is TRBV18 and J usage is TRBJ2-7; no clear D gene. Looked up from germline, CDR1 is KGHSH and CDR2 is LQKENI. The germline V and J ends were trimmed by 2 bases and 3 bases, with 8 bases remaining between them. The CDR3 covers 13 residues.

This clonotype was detected only a few times. The rearrangement uses TRBV20-1 and TRBJ2-3; TRBD2 is a possible D gene (5 bases). Germline V gene sequence: CDR1 DFQATT, CDR2 SNEGSKA (reference sequence). The CDR3 length is 13 residues. The V gene lost 4 bases and the J gene lost 4 bases, with 12 bases spanning the gap. The CDR3 sequence: CSAKGDLADTQYF. The DNA for the CDR3 is TGCAGTGCTAAGGGAGACCTGGCAGATACGCAGTATTTT.

This clonotype was counted ten times or more. This chain uses TRBV12-3 or TRBV12-4 with TRBJ1-5; maybe TRBD1 (5 bases). The CDR3 has 14 residues. The V end lost 7 bases, the J end lost 2 bases, and 12 bases lay between the germline ends. CDR3 amino acids: CASTLAGGNQPQHF. CDR3 in DNA: TGTGCCAGCACCCTGGCGGGGGGCAATCAGCCCCAGCATTTT.

V gene TRBV19 combines with J gene TRBJ1-6; D gene ambiguous. The CDR3 is 11 amino acids. CDR1 and CDR2 (germline): LNHDA, SQIVND (reference sequence). The V gene lost 3 bases and the J gene lost 9 bases, with 3 bases spanning the gap. The CDR3 region is CASSIISPLHF. CDR3 coding DNA: TGTGCCAGTAGTATCATTTCACCCCTCCACTTT.

This clonotype has a count of ten or more. V usage is TRBV10-3 and J usage is TRBJ1-1; D ambiguous. The CDR3 runs 12 residues. Looked up from germline, CDR1 is ENHRY and CDR2 is SYGVKD. V was shortened by 8 bases and J by 6 bases, with 13 bases between the two germline ends. The CDR3 loop reads CAIQTDGSEAFF. The CDR3 DNA sequence: TGTGCCATCCAGACGGATGGGTCTGAAGCTTTCTTT.

Notes on this clonotype: One base away lies a much larger clone, so this may be a sequencing read error. The chain is built from TRBV7-2 and TRBJ1-1; TRBD1 is a possible D gene (6 bases). The germline V gene encodes CDR1 SGHTA and CDR2 FQGNSA. The CDR3 has 14 amino acids. The CDR3 DNA is TGTGCCAGCAGCTCCAGGAGGGGGAACTCTGAAGCTTTCTTT. This sequence encodes CASSSRRGNSEAFF.

The V gene is TRBV7-2, the J gene TRBJ2-5; 8 bases are a match to TRBD2. The V gene's germline CDR1 is SGHTA and CDR2 FQGNSA. The CDR3 has 17 residues. V shed 1 base, J shed 2 bases, and the junction held 9 bases outside the gene matches. The CDR3 reads CASSLEPRGVIQETQYF. The CDR3 DNA sequence: TGTGCCAGCAGCTTAGAACCGCGGGGGGTGATACAAGAGACCCAGTACTTC.

In this sample, this clonotype turned up a few times. CDR3 in DNA: TGTGCCAGCAGCGTCACGGGGGGGGCCGGGGAGACCCAGTACTTC. Its translation: CASSVTGGAGETQYF. The V and J genes are TRBV7-3 and TRBJ2-5; 8 positions agree with TRBD2. Per the germline V gene, CDR1 is SGHTA and CDR2 is FQGTGA. The junction had 10 bases not matched to a gene; V was cut back by 5 bases and J by 5 bases. CDR3 size: 15 residues.